Below are 18 T cell receptor beta chains sequenced from a single sample in a study of blood T cell repertoires in COVID-19. Only in-frame clones appear in the TCRdb table, and some are missing; sequencing was by immunoSEQ multiplex PCR. Of 130,000 to 150,000 clones in the sample, approximately 91% are singletons; the top ten hold approximately 2.4%. Sequencing was done on a sample of peripheral blood. All receptors come from a human donor in a cohort sampled during active COVID-19.

V usage is TRBV24-1 and J usage is TRBJ2-3; the match to TRBD2 covers 7 bases. The germline V gene has CDR1 KGHDR and CDR2 SFDVKD. Trimming took 1 base from V and 2 from J; bases not matched to a gene: 5. This CDR3 contains 16 residues. As DNA, the CDR3 is TGTGCCACCAGTGATTTTCGGGGAGGGTTCACAGATACGCAGTATTTT. Protein sequence: CATSDFRGGFTDTQYF.

The V call is TRBV4-1, the J call TRBJ2-5, with a possible D match to TRBD2 (7 bases). Germline V gene sequence: CDR1 MGHRA, CDR2 YSYEKL. The germline V and J ends were trimmed by 0 bases and 5 bases, with 25 bases remaining between them. The CDR3 runs 19 residues. This CDR3 reads CASSQEQARGAGVRETQYF. The DNA for the CDR3 is TGCGCCAGCAGCCAAGAGCAGGCCCGGGGGGCGGGAGTTAGGGAGACCCAGTACTTC.

The J gene is TRBJ1-1, the V gene TRBV3-1 (or the pseudogene TRBV3-2); D gene uncertain. Germline V lookup: CDR1 LGHDT, CDR2 YNNKEL (reference sequence). The CDR3 consists of 15 residues. The V and J ends lost 1 base and 8 bases respectively, with 17 bases between them. The CDR3 region is CASSQGGRVRSEAFF. CDR3 bases: TGTGCCAGCAGCCAAGGAGGGAGGGTAAGATCCGAAGCTTTCTTT.

The chain combines TRBV6-5 with TRBJ2-1, with 8 bases lining up with TRBD2. In germline, CDR1 is MNHEY, CDR2 SVGAGI. The CDR3 runs to 15 residues. The V segment lost 6 bases and the J segment 3 bases; nucleotides outside the gene matches: 7. The CDR3, as DNA: TGTGCCAGCAGCGCAGCGGGAGTCAACTACAATGAGCAGTTCTTC. It is translated as CASSAAGVNYNEQFF.

This rearrangement joins TRBV3-1 (or the pseudogene TRBV3-2) to TRBJ2-1; 10 nucleotides line up with TRBD2. With V trimmed by 0 bases and J by 4 bases, 6 bases remained unmatched. The CDR3 has 17 amino acids. Germline V gene lookup returns CDR1 LGHDT and CDR2 YNNKEL (reference sequence). The CDR3 here is CASSQDVTSGKYNEQFF. As DNA, the CDR3 is TGTGCCAGCAGCCAAGATGTTACTAGCGGGAAGTACAATGAGCAGTTCTTC.

This chain uses TRBV14 with TRBJ2-1, with 10 bases that match TRBD2. Germline loops: CDR1 SGHDN, CDR2 FVKESK. This CDR3 comprises 17 residues. V trimming: 1 base; J trimming: 12 bases; junction bases outside the gene matches: 15. CDR3 protein: CASSQVTSGRARGGQFF. CDR3 sequence (DNA): TGTGCCAGCAGCCAAGTCACGAGCGGGAGGGCCCGAGGCGGGCAGTTCTTC. The complete variable domain, with remaining parts taken from reference TRBV14 and TRBJ2-1, reads EAGVTQFPSHSVIEKGQTVTLRCDPISGHDNLYWYRRVMGKEIKFLLHFVKESKQDESGMPNNRFLAERTGGTYSTLKVQPAELEDSGVYFCASSQVTSGRARGGQFFGPGTRLTVL.

This clone came up a few times. This chain joins TRBV2 and TRBJ1-6; unclear D gene. V lost 10 bases and J lost 10, with 11 bases in between. The CDR3 spans 11 residues. CDR1 and CDR2 (germline): SNHLY, FYNNEI. The CDR3 coding sequence is TGTGCCACTAACGGAGGGTCACCCCTCCACTTT. It specifies CATNGGSPLHF.

V gene TRBV3-1 (or the pseudogene TRBV3-2) combines with J gene TRBJ2-1, with a possible D match to TRBD2 (5 bases). Per the germline V gene, CDR1 is LGHDT and CDR2 is YNNKEL (reference sequence). CDR3 size: 14 residues. Trimming shortened V by 6 bases and J by 3 bases, and 12 bases separated the two germline ends. The CDR3 sequence: CASSYGVIYNEQFF. As DNA, the CDR3 is TGTGCCAGCAGTTACGGGGTTATCTACAATGAGCAGTTCTTC.

This sequence joins TRBV9 and TRBJ1-2; tentative D call: TRBD1 (6 bases). Looked up from germline, CDR1 is SGDLS and CDR2 is YYNGEE. V lost 0 bases to trimming and J lost 6 bases, with 12 bases between them. The CDR3 runs to 14 residues. DNA for the CDR3: TGTGCCAGCAGCGTAGGTAGATCAGGGGATGGCTACACCTTC. Translation gives CASSVGRSGDGYTF. The complete variable domain, with remaining parts taken from reference TRBV9 and TRBJ1-2, reads DSGVTQTPKHLITATGQRVTLRCSPRSGDLSVYWYQQSLDQGLQFLIQYYNGEERAKGNILERFSAQQFPDLHSELNLSSLELGDSALYFCASSVGRSGDGYTFGSGTRLTVV.

This chain links TRBV7-9 with TRBJ2-1; 10 bases fit TRBD2. Germline V gene data show CDR1 as SEHNR and CDR2 as FQNEAQ (reference sequence). The length of the CDR3 is 18 residues. V dropped 1 base and J dropped 5; count of bases not matched to a gene: 11. The CDR3 loop reads CASSLGRRVAGGNNEQFF. The CDR3 DNA reads as TGTGCCAGCAGCTTAGGCCGGCGGGTAGCGGGAGGTAACAATGAGCAGTTCTTC.

The V and J genes are TRBV7-9 and TRBJ1-6; possibly TRBD1 for D (5 bases). The CDR3 sequence is 15 residues long. V dropped 5 bases and J dropped 8 bases, with 16 bases sitting between them. Germline loops: CDR1 SEHNR, CDR2 FQNEAQ (reference sequence). The CDR3 region has the DNA TGTGCCAGCAGCCCGCTGATTGCAGGGTATTCACCCCTCCACTTT. It yields the protein CASSPLIAGYSPLHF.

This chain connects TRBV28 to TRBJ1-2; 9 bases match TRBD1. V lost 3 bases and J lost 4; bases outside the gene matches: 6. Germline V gives CDR1 MDHEN, CDR2 SYDVKM. The CDR3 covers 15 residues. The CDR3 loop is CASSFTGTGFYGYTF. DNA for the CDR3: TGTGCCAGCAGTTTTACCGGGACAGGGTTCTATGGCTACACCTTC.

The chain links TRBV5-1 to TRBJ2-3; 7 bases agree with TRBD1. Germline CDR1 reads SGHRS; CDR2 reads YFSETQ. Unmatched junction bases numbered 3, after V lost 4 bases and J lost 1 base. This CDR3 is 14 amino acids long. The CDR3 nucleotides read TGCGCCAGCAGCGGGGGACAGCGCACAGATACGCAGTATTTT. It translates to CASSGGQRTDTQYF.

This chain joins TRBV6-6 and TRBJ2-5; possible D gene TRBD1, 5 bases. With 4 bases removed from V and 1 base from J, the gap between germline ends came to 10 bases. In germline, CDR1 is MNHNY, CDR2 SVGAGI (reference sequence). This CDR3 contains 14 residues. CDR3 DNA sequence: TGTGCCAGCAGTTCATCAGGGATCCAAGAGACCCAGTACTTC. Its protein is CASSSSGIQETQYF.

Concerning this clone: Other DNA sequences in this specimen translate into the identical CDR3. The DNA of the CDR3 is TGTGCCAGCAGCCGCGGACTAGCGGGGGGGCAAGATACGCAGTATTTT. Protein sequence: CASSRGLAGGQDTQYF. The chain links TRBV6-2 or TRBV6-3 to TRBJ2-3; 15 bases are a match to TRBD2. Germline loops: CDR1 MNHEY, CDR2 SVGEGT. Trimming at V came to 6 bases and at J to 5 bases, leaving 6 bases not matched to a gene. This CDR3 has 16 residues.

This clone came up once. V and J are TRBV28 and TRBJ2-3, with TRBD1 identical over 10 bases. Germline V CDR1 and CDR2: MDHEN, SYDVKM. V gave up 6 bases and J gave up 2 bases; unmatched junction bases: 5. CDR3 length: 15 residues. The CDR3 region is CASRGDRGFTDTQYF. The CDR3 DNA reads as TGTGCCAGCAGGGGGGACAGGGGATTCACAGATACGCAGTATTTT.

The chain employs TRBV3-1 (or the pseudogene TRBV3-2) and TRBJ1-2; unclear D gene. Trimming shortened V by 3 bases and J by 8 bases, and 16 bases separated the two germline ends. The CDR3 is 14 amino acids. From germline, CDR1 is LGHDT and CDR2 YNNKEL (reference sequence). Here the CDR3 reads CASSQIRTHGGYTF. The CDR3 nucleotides read TGTGCCAGCAGCCAGATACGGACTCACGGGGGCTACACCTTC.

Turning to this clone: One end of the junction fails to match germline, which may point to a read error. Other nucleotide sequences in the sample specify the same CDR3. The chain uses TRBV7-2 and TRBJ2-5; 11 bases map to TRBD2. The germline V gene has CDR1 SGHTA and CDR2 FQGNSA. The CDR3 spans 14 residues. CDR3 bases: TGTGCCAGCAGCCTAGCGGGGGGACGAGAGACCCAGTACTTC. This sequence encodes CASSLAGGRETQYF.